This entry lists 30 T cell receptor beta chains sequenced from one sample in a study of cytomegalovirus exposure and HLA in healthy donors. Clones were sequenced by immunoSEQ multiplex PCR, and TCRdb holds only the in-frame ones, with some missing. Here the sample spans 80,000 to 95,000 clones, 96% being singletons. Sequences were obtained from PBMCs. The source of these receptors is a young woman in good health and CMV-seronegative.

This chain connects TRBV6-4 to TRBJ2-3, with D perhaps TRBD2 (5 bases). The V gene's germline CDR1 is MRHNA and CDR2 SNTAGT. The CDR3 has 18 residues. V gave up 0 bases and J gave up 0 bases, with 16 bases separating them. The CDR3 DNA reads TGTGCCAGCAGTGACTCGAGTCTAGCACCCGGTAGCACAGATACGCAGTATTTT. It is translated as CASSDSSLAPGSTDTQYF.

The chain links TRBV5-1 to TRBJ1-1; no reliable D call. The V end was cut by 2 bases, the J end by 1 base, with 3 bases between. The CDR3 contains 12 residues. CDR1 is SGHRS and CDR2 is YFSETQ in the germline V gene. The CDR3 protein is CASSFQNTEAFF. CDR3 nucleotide sequence: TGCGCCAGCAGCTTCCAGAACACTGAAGCTTTCTTT.

The chain couples TRBV5-1 to TRBJ2-7, with TRBD1 matching 9 bases. CDR1 SGHRS and CDR2 YFSETQ come from the germline V gene. Germline trimming cut 0 bases from V and 6 bases from J; bases unmatched to any gene: 7. This CDR3 is 15 amino acids long. The CDR3, as DNA: TGCGCCAGCAGCTTGGGTTGGGACAGGGATTCCGAGCAGTACTTC. Translated, it gives CASSLGWDRDSEQYF.

The rearrangement uses TRBV6-5 and TRBJ2-7; TRBD2 matches 8 bases. This CDR3 is built from 15 residues. Germline CDR1 reads MNHEY; CDR2 reads SVGAGI. Trimming cost V 6 bases and J 0 bases; bases outside gene matches: 7. Here the CDR3 DNA reads TGTGCCAGCAGAATAGGGCTAGCGGGCTCCTACGAGCAGTACTTC. The encoded protein is CASRIGLAGSYEQYF.

DNA for the CDR3: TGTGCCAGCAGTCCACCGGACAGCTCTCCCGACGGTGAGCAGTTCTTC. Translated, it gives CASSPPDSSPDGEQFF. J is TRBJ2-1 and V is TRBV7-9, with D possibly matching TRBD1 (6 bases). The CDR3 length is 16 residues. With 6 bases removed from V and 9 bases from J, the gap between germline ends came to 24 bases. CDR1 SEHNR and CDR2 FQNEAQ come from the germline V gene (reference sequence).

The chain links TRBV27 to TRBJ2-1; tentative D call: TRBD1 (5 bases). V was trimmed by 5 bases and J by 2 bases, leaving 22 bases between them. The CDR3 spans 18 residues. CDR1 and CDR2 from the germline V gene are MNHEY and SMNVEV (reference sequence). CDR3 DNA sequence: TGTGCCAGCAGTATACACCTGGCCGACAGCTATCCCTACAATGAGCAGTTCTTC. Translated, it gives CASSIHLADSYPYNEQFF.

This clone is a singleton in its sample. The V gene is TRBV6-5, the J gene TRBJ1-2; D is uncertain. Germline assignment: CDR1 MNHEY and CDR2 SVGAGI. This CDR3 has 14 amino acids. V was clipped by 7 bases and J by 4 bases, with 16 bases between them. CDR3 sequence reads: CASTEGGGFYGYTF. CDR3 bases: TGTGCCAGCACCGAGGGAGGAGGCTTCTATGGCTACACCTTC.

The V gene is TRBV11-2, the J gene TRBJ2-1; 13 bases match TRBD2. J lost 8 bases, V lost 4 bases, and 11 bases had no gene match. There are 17 residues in the CDR3. Germline V lookup: CDR1 SGHAT, CDR2 FQNNGV. CDR3 DNA: TGTGCCAGCAGCTCCCGATGGACTAGCGGGAGTCTCGATGAGCAGTTCTTC. Residues: CASSSRWTSGSLDEQFF.

The chain employs TRBV28 and TRBJ1-2; the D is unclear. The CDR3 covers 14 residues. Germline V gene lookup returns CDR1 MDHEN and CDR2 SYDVKM. V was pared by 3 bases and J by 4 bases, with 12 bases between. The CDR3, as DNA: TGTGCCAGCAGTTTCTTTAGAGAGAGCTATGGCTACACCTTC. Residues: CASSFFRESYGYTF.

The genes are TRBV25-1 and TRBJ2-7, with TRBD2 identical over 9 bases. The CDR3 loop spans 16 amino acids. Germline V gives CDR1 MGHDK, CDR2 SYGVNS. J was trimmed by 0 bases and V by 7 bases; bases with no gene match: 10. The CDR3 loop reads CASMDVAGESSYEQYF. The CDR3 region has the DNA TGTGCCAGCATGGACGTAGCGGGAGAGTCCTCCTACGAGCAGTACTTC.

The chain uses TRBV29-1 and TRBJ1-1; D is unresolved. The length of the CDR3 is 13 residues. The germline gives CDR1 SQVTM, CDR2 ANQGSEA. The CDR3 coding sequence is TGCAGTGGAAGGAGAGGAAACCAGAGGGAGGCTTTCTTT. Encoded protein: CSGRRGNQREAFF.

The V and J genes are TRBV7-9 and TRBJ2-7; possible D gene TRBD2, 7 bases. Trimming shortened V by 11 bases and J by 9 bases, and 26 bases separated the two germline ends. The CDR3 contains 14 residues. Germline V gene sequence: CDR1 SEHNR, CDR2 FQNEAQ (reference sequence). CDR3 loop: CALGGRELTGVQYF. The CDR3 bases are TGTGCCTTGGGGGGGCGGGAGCTAACCGGTGTGCAGTACTTC.

The V and J genes are TRBV27 and TRBJ1-4; D is perhaps TRBD1 (6 bases). In germline, CDR1 is MNHEY, CDR2 SMNVEV (reference sequence). This CDR3 has 15 amino acids. With 8 bases removed from V and 8 bases from J, the gap between germline ends came to 21 bases. The CDR3 DNA sequence: TGTGCCAGCGCAAGGGGGGGGGCAGGTTGGGAAAAACTGTTTTTT. It is translated as CASARGGAGWEKLFF.

The CDR3 reads CASSASTGMNTEAFF. DNA of the CDR3: TGTGCCAGCAGCGCCTCGACAGGGATGAACACTGAAGCTTTCTTT. V gene TRBV9 combines with J gene TRBJ1-1; 7 bases map to TRBD1. The CDR3 sequence is 15 residues long. The V gene's germline CDR1 is SGDLS and CDR2 YYNGEE. The ends lost 3 bases at V and 0 bases at J; junction bases unmatched: 5.

The V call is TRBV11-2, the J call TRBJ2-3; D ambiguous. The germline V gene encodes CDR1 SGHAT and CDR2 FQNNGV. The CDR3 spans 13 residues. V shed 1 base and J shed 6 bases, with 8 bases lying between them. CDR3 residues: CASSLGHVDTQYF. CDR3 in DNA: TGTGCCAGCAGCTTAGGACATGTGGATACGCAGTATTTT.

The chain links TRBV27 to TRBJ1-6; TRBD1 matches at 10 bases. J was trimmed by 7 bases and V by 8 bases; bases with no gene match: 20. Germline V lookup: CDR1 MNHEY, CDR2 SMNVEV (reference sequence). The CDR3 has 19 amino acids. This chain's CDR3 is CASSPTGTGDFRRNSPLHF. In nucleotides, the CDR3 is TGTGCCAGCTCCCCGACCGGGACAGGGGATTTTAGGCGAAATTCACCCCTCCACTTT.

The rearrangement uses TRBV5-1 and TRBJ1-1; D may be TRBD1 (5 bases). The germline V and J ends were trimmed by 4 bases and 7 bases, with 17 bases remaining between them. In germline, CDR1 is SGHRS, CDR2 YFSETQ. The CDR3 is 14 amino acids. CDR3 nucleotides: TGCGCCAGCAGCCCCTGGGGCAGCCTTCGTGAAGCTTTCTTT. Residues: CASSPWGSLREAFF.

V gene TRBV7-9 combines with J gene TRBJ1-3; TRBD1 is a possible D gene (5 bases). From germline, CDR1 is SEHNR and CDR2 FQNEAQ (reference sequence). This CDR3 comprises 15 residues. V was trimmed by 7 bases and J by 3 bases, leaving 16 bases between them. CDR3 loop: CASTLPPGGGNTIYF. CDR3 in DNA: TGTGCCAGCACCCTACCCCCGGGGGGTGGAAACACCATATATTTT.

V is TRBV21-1 and J is TRBJ2-6; the D segment call TRBD2 is taken from the table without a DNA check. TRBV21-1 is reported as a pseudogene. The length of the CDR3 is 19 residues. Written as DNA, the CDR3 is TGTGCCAGCAGCTTGCGGACTAGCGGGAGGGCGGGAGGGGCCAACGTCCTGACTTTC. Its translation is CASSLRTSGRAGGANVLTF.

This sequence joins TRBV5-5 and TRBJ1-1; D is ambiguous. This CDR3 region has 15 residues. V lost 2 bases and J 1 base, leaving 12 bases between the germline ends. In germline, CDR1 is SGHKS, CDR2 YYEKEE (reference sequence). This CDR3 is CASSFYSGSNTEAFF. The DNA for the CDR3 is TGTGCCAGCAGCTTTTACTCGGGTTCGAACACTGAAGCTTTCTTT.

The chain combines TRBV10-3 with TRBJ2-1; 13 bases are a match to TRBD2. Per germline, CDR1 ENHRY and CDR2 SYGVKD. J was trimmed by 6 bases and V by 2 bases; bases with no gene match: 4. The CDR3 is made up of 16 amino acids. As DNA, the CDR3 is TGTGCCATCAGTGAGGGACTAGCGGGAGCAGGCAATGAGCAGTTCTTC. Translating it yields CAISEGLAGAGNEQFF.

V gene TRBV15 combines with J gene TRBJ2-1; D perhaps matches TRBD2 (7 bases). The V end lost 6 bases, the J end lost 3 bases, and 12 bases lay between the germline ends. Germline loops: CDR1 LNHNV, CDR2 YYDKDF (reference sequence). The CDR3 runs to 14 residues. The CDR3 protein is CATRGGASYNEQFF. The CDR3 nucleotides read TGTGCCACCAGAGGGGGGGCTAGCTACAATGAGCAGTTCTTC.

The gene calls are TRBV7-2 and TRBJ2-3; a possible D gene is TRBD2 (5 bases). V was cut by 7 bases and J by 2 bases, with 13 bases left in between. The CDR3 spans 14 residues. The germline CDR1 and CDR2 sequences are SGHTA and FQGNSA. CDR3 sequence (DNA): TGTGCCAGCACCCGCCCCGGGGTCACAGATACGCAGTATTTT. Translation: CASTRPGVTDTQYF.

This chain joins TRBV21-1 and TRBJ1-5; the DNA was not compared with TRBD1, the D call given in the table. TRBV21-1 is a recognized pseudogene. The CDR3 is 18 residues long. The CDR3 spells CASLANMIPGDSNQPQHF. CDR3 nucleotide sequence: TGTGCCAGCCTAGCAAACATGATACCAGGGGACAGCAATCAGCCCCAGCATTTT.

The V and J genes are TRBV19 and TRBJ2-7; D gene ambiguous. With 6 bases removed from V and 3 bases from J, the gap between germline ends came to 15 bases. Looked up from germline, CDR1 is LNHDA and CDR2 is SQIVND (reference sequence). The CDR3 runs to 14 residues. The DNA of the CDR3 is TGTGCCAGTAGGGGCGCCGGTTCCAACTACGAGCAGTACTTC. It encodes CASRGAGSNYEQYF.

This rearrangement joins TRBV15 to TRBJ1-4; no clear D. The CDR3 loop spans 15 amino acids. Trimming shortened V by 1 base and J by 13 bases, and 19 bases separated the two germline ends. The germline gives CDR1 LNHNV, CDR2 YYDKDF (reference sequence). The CDR3 region has the DNA TGTGCCACCAGCAGAGCATCTGGCAGCGGTTCTCGACTGTTTTTT. It codes for CATSRASGSGSRLFF.

The V call is TRBV27, the J call TRBJ2-3; tentative D call: TRBD2 (5 bases). This CDR3 spans 13 amino acids. V dropped 6 bases and J dropped 1 base, with 8 bases sitting between them. CDR1 is MNHEY, CDR2 SMNVEV, per germline (reference sequence). CDR3 residues: CASSSAGTDTQYF. The CDR3 DNA reads TGTGCCAGCAGCTCAGCGGGCACAGATACGCAGTATTTT.

This sequence joins TRBV19 and TRBJ1-2; 11 bases fit TRBD1. CDR3 length: 15 amino acids. From germline, CDR1 is LNHDA and CDR2 SQIVND (reference sequence). V lost 7 bases and J lost 3; bases outside the gene matches: 7. The CDR3 region is CASKDRGLVDYGYTF. DNA of the CDR3: TGTGCCAGTAAGGACAGGGGGCTAGTCGACTATGGCTACACCTTC. The full variable domain, with the rest looked up from reference TRBV19 and TRBJ1-2, is DGGITQSPKYLFRKEGQNVTLSCEQNLNHDAMYWYRQDPGQGLRLIYYSQIVNDFQKGDIAEGYSVSREKKESFPLTVTSAQKNPTAFYLCASKDRGLVDYGYTFGSGTRLTVV.

CDR3 DNA: TGTGCCAGCAGCAAGAGGACAGGGAACACCGGGGAGCTGTTTTTT. This codes for CASSKRTGNTGELFF. The V and J genes are TRBV11-3 and TRBJ2-2, with TRBD1 identical over 7 bases. The germline CDR1 and CDR2 sequences are SGHNT and YENEEA. This CDR3 is built from 15 residues. V gave up 5 bases and J gave up 1 base; unmatched junction bases: 4.

The V gene is TRBV29-1, the J gene TRBJ1-5, with 10 nucleotides matching TRBD1. Germline V gene sequence: CDR1 SQVTM, CDR2 ANQGSEA. The CDR3 contains 16 residues. V shed 6 bases, J shed 2 bases, and the junction held 10 bases outside the gene matches. The CDR3 is CSVTGTGVRGNQPQHF. The CDR3 DNA reads as TGCAGCGTCACCGGGACAGGGGTTCGGGGCAATCAGCCCCAGCATTTT. Filled out from reference TRBV29-1 and TRBJ1-5, the complete variable domain reads SAVISQKPSRDICQRGTSLTIQCQVDSQVTMMFWYRQQPGQSLTLIATANQGSEATYESGFVIDKFPISRPNLTFSTLTVSNMSPEDSSIYLCSVTGTGVRGNQPQHFGDGTRLSIL.